This is a list of T cell receptor beta chains from one sample in a study of blood T cell repertoires in COVID-19. The table came from immunoSEQ multiplex PCR; TCRdb's copy has only in-frame clones and leaves some out. The sample shows 200,000 to 300,000 clones, 65% to 85% of them seen only once. The sample consisted of peripheral blood. Source of these receptors: a human donor in a cohort sampled during active COVID-19. Each CDR3 is given with its conserved first and last residue. The D gene is left open where the match is weak. The listing skips clone size in some rows; elsewhere it reads once, few, many or a size class.

CDR3aa: CASRASGSGEQYF
CDR3nt: TGTGCCAGCAGGGCGAGCGGGAGTGGCGAGCAGTACTTC
j_gene: TRBJ2-7
v_gene: TRBV7-9
abundance: NA
d_gene: TRBD2

CDR3aa: CASSSKGHSPLHF
CDR3nt: TGTGCCAGTAGTTCTAAGGGGCATTCACCCCTCCACTTT
j_gene: TRBJ1-6
v_gene: TRBV19
abundance: NA
d_gene: NA

CDR3aa: CATSDTGTGGGTEAFF
CDR3nt: TGTGCCACCAGTGATACCGGGACAGGGGGTGGTACTGAAGCTTTCTTT
j_gene: TRBJ1-1
v_gene: TRBV24-1
abundance: NA
d_gene: TRBD1

CDR3aa: CASSPGTGFISGNTIYF
CDR3nt: TGTGCCAGCAGCCCTGGGACAGGGTTTATCTCTGGAAACACCATATATTTT
j_gene: TRBJ1-3
v_gene: TRBV5-6
abundance: NA
d_gene: TRBD1

CDR3aa: CASSQEWQGNQPQHF
CDR3nt: TGTGCCAGCAGCCAAGAATGGCAGGGCAATCAGCCCCAGCATTTT
j_gene: TRBJ1-5
v_gene: TRBV4-2
abundance: NA
d_gene: NA

CDR3aa: CASSPFNVYEQYF
CDR3nt: TGTGCCAGCAGCCCTTTTAATGTCTACGAGCAGTACTTC
j_gene: TRBJ2-7
v_gene: TRBV5-6
abundance: NA
d_gene: NA

CDR3aa: CASSPAGLADRGDTQYF
CDR3nt: TGTGCCAGCAGTCCCGCGGGACTAGCGGATAGAGGGGATACGCAGTATTTT
j_gene: TRBJ2-3
v_gene: TRBV28
abundance: NA
d_gene: TRBD2

CDR3aa: CASRPGGTNEKLFF
CDR3nt: TGTGCCAGCAGACCCGGGGGAACTAATGAAAAACTGTTTTTT
j_gene: TRBJ1-4
v_gene: TRBV28
abundance: many
d_gene: NA

CDR3aa: CASSQDSLRGRQGNTGELFF
CDR3nt: TGCGCCAGCAGCCAAGATTCCTTACGAGGGCGACAGGGGAATACCGGGGAGCTGTTTTTT
j_gene: TRBJ2-2
v_gene: TRBV4-1
abundance: NA
d_gene: TRBD1

CDR3aa: CASSSGPSSEQFF
CDR3nt: TGTGCCAGCAGCTCTGGTCCATCCAGTGAGCAGTTCTTC
j_gene: TRBJ2-1
v_gene: TRBV11-3
abundance: NA
d_gene: NA

CDR3aa: CASSRSSGGADPYEQYF
CDR3nt: TGCGCCAGCAGTCGGTCTAGCGGGGGGGCCGATCCCTACGAGCAGTACTTC
j_gene: TRBJ2-7
v_gene: TRBV4-1
abundance: NA
d_gene: TRBD2

CDR3aa: CASSVAGVLNEQFF
CDR3nt: TGTGCCAGCAGCGTAGCCGGGGTGCTCAATGAGCAGTTCTTC
j_gene: TRBJ2-1
v_gene: TRBV9
abundance: few
d_gene: NA

CDR3aa: CASTAGNSPLHF
CDR3nt: TGTGCCAGCACAGCCGGGAATTCACCCCTCCACTTT
j_gene: TRBJ1-6
v_gene: TRBV6-5
abundance: NA
d_gene: NA

CDR3aa: CASSLRGSGSTSTDTQYF
CDR3nt: TGTGCCAGCAGTCTCCGCGGTAGCGGGAGTACCAGCACAGATACGCAGTATTTT
j_gene: TRBJ2-3
v_gene: TRBV28
abundance: once
d_gene: TRBD2

CDR3aa: CASSYSGTGSDSPLHF
CDR3nt: TGTGCCAGCAGTTACTCGGGGACAGGGTCTGATTCACCCCTCCACTTT
j_gene: TRBJ1-6
v_gene: TRBV6-5
abundance: NA
d_gene: TRBD1

CDR3aa: CASSNLGLAESTGELFF
CDR3nt: TGTGCCAGCAGCAACCTGGGACTAGCGGAGAGCACCGGGGAGCTGTTTTTT
j_gene: TRBJ2-2
v_gene: TRBV7-2
abundance: NA
d_gene: TRBD2

CDR3aa: CATSDQTGLAGFNEQFF
CDR3nt: TGTGCCACCAGTGATCAGACGGGACTAGCGGGATTCAATGAGCAGTTCTTC
j_gene: TRBJ2-1
v_gene: TRBV24-1
abundance: NA
d_gene: TRBD2

CDR3aa: CASSQAGHLNEKLFF
CDR3nt: TGTGCCAGCAGCCAAGCGGGACATTTAAATGAAAAACTGTTTTTT
j_gene: TRBJ1-4
v_gene: TRBV3-1/TRBV3-2
abundance: once
d_gene: NA

CDR3aa: CASSAQTGTGYNEQFF
CDR3nt: TGTGCCAGCAGCGCCCAAACCGGGACAGGGTACAATGAGCAGTTCTTC
j_gene: TRBJ2-1
v_gene: TRBV5-4
abundance: NA
d_gene: TRBD1

CDR3aa: CASSSGLYEQYF
CDR3nt: TGTGCCAGCAGCAGCGGACTATACGAGCAGTACTTC
j_gene: TRBJ2-7
v_gene: TRBV12-3/TRBV12-4
abundance: NA
d_gene: NA

CDR3aa: CASGYREFYEQYF
CDR3nt: TGTGCCAGCGGTTACAGGGAATTCTACGAGCAGTACTTC
j_gene: TRBJ2-7
v_gene: TRBV7-9
abundance: NA
d_gene: NA

CDR3aa: CASSRAAGGTDTQYF
CDR3nt: TGCGCCAGCAGCCGGGCGGCAGGGGGGACAGATACGCAGTATTTT
j_gene: TRBJ2-3
v_gene: TRBV4-1
abundance: NA
d_gene: NA

CDR3aa: CASSEGDSYGYTF
CDR3nt: TGTGCCAGCAGCGAGGGCGACAGTTATGGCTACACCTTC
j_gene: TRBJ1-2
v_gene: TRBV9
abundance: NA
d_gene: NA

CDR3aa: CASSLRAGGLDTQYF
CDR3nt: TGTGCCAGCAGCTTACGGGCAGGGGGTTTAGATACGCAGTATTTT
j_gene: TRBJ2-3
v_gene: TRBV11-3
abundance: NA
d_gene: TRBD1

CDR3aa: CAISYSRTGGVETQYF
CDR3nt: TGTGCCATCAGTTACTCCCGGACAGGGGGCGTTGAGACCCAGTACTTC
j_gene: TRBJ2-5
v_gene: TRBV10-3
abundance: once
d_gene: TRBD1

CDR3aa: CASSQDPGAGANVLTF
CDR3nt: TGTGCCAGCAGCCAAGATCCAGGGGCTGGGGCCAACGTCCTGACTTTC
j_gene: TRBJ2-6
v_gene: TRBV14
abundance: once
d_gene: NA

CDR3aa: CASSLQGADTGELFF
CDR3nt: TGTGCCAGTAGCCTACAGGGGGCGGATACCGGGGAGCTGTTTTTT
j_gene: TRBJ2-2
v_gene: TRBV19
abundance: NA
d_gene: TRBD1

CDR3aa: CASSSHLGTEETQYF
CDR3nt: TGTGCCAGCAGCTCCCACCTAGGGACAGAAGAGACCCAGTACTTC
j_gene: TRBJ2-5
v_gene: TRBV5-6
abundance: NA
d_gene: TRBD1

CDR3aa: CASSQPNSVRETQYF
CDR3nt: TGCGCCAGCAGCCAACCAAACTCGGTGAGAGAGACCCAGTACTTC
j_gene: TRBJ2-5
v_gene: TRBV4-1
abundance: NA
d_gene: NA

CDR3aa: CASSSDTYSNQPQHF
CDR3nt: TGTGCCAGCAGCAGTGACACCTATAGCAATCAGCCCCAGCATTTT
j_gene: TRBJ1-5
v_gene: TRBV6-5
abundance: NA
d_gene: NA

CDR3aa: CASSVPGVNTEAFF
CDR3nt: TGTGCCAGCAGCGTCCCAGGGGTGAACACTGAAGCTTTCTTT
j_gene: TRBJ1-1
v_gene: TRBV5-4
abundance: NA
d_gene: NA

CDR3aa: CASSIQGAPQHF
CDR3nt: TGTGCCAGCAGTATACAGGGGGCTCCCCAGCATTTT
j_gene: TRBJ1-5
v_gene: TRBV27
abundance: NA
d_gene: TRBD1

CDR3aa: CASSISSDTEAFF
CDR3nt: TGTGCCAGCTCAATATCGAGCGACACTGAAGCTTTCTTT
j_gene: TRBJ1-1
v_gene: TRBV18
abundance: NA
d_gene: NA

CDR3aa: CASSKQAGARETQYF
CDR3nt: TGCGCCAGCAGCAAGCAAGCGGGAGCCCGGGAGACCCAGTACTTC
j_gene: TRBJ2-5
v_gene: TRBV5-1
abundance: NA
d_gene: TRBD2

CDR3aa: CASSESSQGADTQYF
CDR3nt: TGCGCCAGCAGTGAGTCGAGTCAGGGGGCAGATACGCAGTATTTT
j_gene: TRBJ2-3
v_gene: TRBV10-1
abundance: NA
d_gene: TRBD1

CDR3aa: CASSLWGAGERSYNEQFF
CDR3nt: TGTGCCAGCAGTTTATGGGGAGCGGGAGAGAGGTCCTACAATGAGCAGTTCTTC
j_gene: TRBJ2-1
v_gene: TRBV28
abundance: NA
d_gene: TRBD2

CDR3aa: CASSLRLAGELDEQFF
CDR3nt: TGTGCCAGCAGCTTAAGGCTAGCGGGAGAGTTGGATGAGCAGTTCTTC
j_gene: TRBJ2-1
v_gene: TRBV7-6
abundance: NA
d_gene: TRBD2

CDR3aa: CASSLGAMDYGYTF
CDR3nt: TGTGCCAGCAGCTTAGGAGCAATGGACTATGGCTACACCTTC
j_gene: TRBJ1-2
v_gene: TRBV7-9
abundance: few
d_gene: NA

CDR3aa: CASILWRGMNEQFF
CDR3nt: TGTGCCAGCATCTTATGGCGGGGGATGAATGAGCAGTTCTTC
j_gene: TRBJ2-1
v_gene: TRBV13
abundance: NA
d_gene: TRBD2

CDR3aa: CASSPIAGSFYEQYF
CDR3nt: TGTGCCAGCAGTCCGATAGCGGGTTCATTCTACGAGCAGTACTTC
j_gene: TRBJ2-7
v_gene: TRBV2
abundance: NA
d_gene: TRBD2

CDR3aa: CASSLGGTTEAFF
CDR3nt: TGTGCCAGCAGCTTAGGGGGGACTACTGAAGCTTTCTTT
j_gene: TRBJ1-1
v_gene: TRBV7-9
abundance: NA
d_gene: NA

CDR3aa: CASSSDRGFWNTEAFF
CDR3nt: TGTGCCAGCAGTTCCGACAGGGGATTTTGGAACACTGAAGCTTTCTTT
j_gene: TRBJ1-1
v_gene: TRBV6-5
abundance: NA
d_gene: TRBD1

CDR3aa: CASSSLGGDTGELFF
CDR3nt: TGTGCCAGCAGTTCTCTCGGGGGGGACACCGGGGAGCTGTTTTTT
j_gene: TRBJ2-2
v_gene: TRBV28
abundance: once
d_gene: TRBD2

CDR3aa: CASSELGTRRWDEQYF
CDR3nt: TGTGCCAGCAGCGAACTAGGGACTAGACGGTGGGACGAGCAGTACTTC
j_gene: TRBJ2-7
v_gene: TRBV9
abundance: NA
d_gene: TRBD2

CDR3aa: CASTLGFAGSSYEQYF
CDR3nt: TGTGCCAGCACTCTCGGGTTCGCGGGAAGCTCCTACGAGCAGTACTTC
j_gene: TRBJ2-7
v_gene: TRBV6-6
abundance: NA
d_gene: NA

CDR3aa: CASSPRDRAETQYF
CDR3nt: TGTGCCAGCAGCCCCCGGGACAGGGCTGAGACCCAGTACTTC
j_gene: TRBJ2-5
v_gene: TRBV4-2
abundance: NA
d_gene: TRBD1

CDR3aa: CASSFPGLAVKETQYF
CDR3nt: TGTGCCAGCAGCTTCCCGGGACTAGCGGTGAAAGAGACCCAGTACTTC
j_gene: TRBJ2-5
v_gene: TRBV5-6
abundance: few
d_gene: TRBD2